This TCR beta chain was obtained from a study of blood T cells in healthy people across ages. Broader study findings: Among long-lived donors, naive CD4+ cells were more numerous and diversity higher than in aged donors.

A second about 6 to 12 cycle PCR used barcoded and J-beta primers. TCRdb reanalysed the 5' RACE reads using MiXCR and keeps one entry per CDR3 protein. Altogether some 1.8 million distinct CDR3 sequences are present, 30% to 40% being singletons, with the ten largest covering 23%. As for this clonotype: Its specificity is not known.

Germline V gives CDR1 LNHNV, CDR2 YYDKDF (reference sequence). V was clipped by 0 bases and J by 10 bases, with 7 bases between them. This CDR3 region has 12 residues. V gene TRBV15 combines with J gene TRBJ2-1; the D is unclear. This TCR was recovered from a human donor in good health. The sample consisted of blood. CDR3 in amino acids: CATSRDKYEQFF. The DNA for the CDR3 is TGTGCCACCAGCAGAGACAAGTACGAGCAGTTCTTC.